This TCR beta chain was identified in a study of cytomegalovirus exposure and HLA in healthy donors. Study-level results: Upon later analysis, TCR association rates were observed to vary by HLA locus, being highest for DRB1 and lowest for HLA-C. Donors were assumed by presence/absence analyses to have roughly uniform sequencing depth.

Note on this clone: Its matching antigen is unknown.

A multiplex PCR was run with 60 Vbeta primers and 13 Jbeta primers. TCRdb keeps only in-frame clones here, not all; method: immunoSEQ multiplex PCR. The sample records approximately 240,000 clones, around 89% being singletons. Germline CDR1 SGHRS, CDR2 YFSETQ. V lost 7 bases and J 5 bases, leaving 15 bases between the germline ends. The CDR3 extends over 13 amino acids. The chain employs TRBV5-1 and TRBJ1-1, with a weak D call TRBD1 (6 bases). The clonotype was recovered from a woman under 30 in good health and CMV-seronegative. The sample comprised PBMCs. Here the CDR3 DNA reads TGCGCCAGCGCCCAAGCTAGGGGGACTGAAGCTTTCTTT. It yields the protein CASAQARGTEAFF.